These 2 T cell receptor beta chains were sequenced from one sample in a study of blood T cell repertoires in COVID-19 (dated by TCRdb to between 2020 and 2021). The method behind the library was the immunoSEQ multiplex PCR assay. TCRdb mirrors the immuneACCESS table, restricted to in-frame sequences. Some clones are absent from its copies; in checked studies, under half trace to an unresolved V gene, and the reason for the others is unknown. The sample table holds roughly 150,000 clones, of which under 95% were seen once. The ten largest clones represent 15% to 20% of the sample. Sample: peripheral blood. The source is a man between 60 and 75 years old with active or convalescent COVID-19.

Points on this clone: An end of the junction differs from the germline gene, which may be a read error. The chain carries TRBV11-2 and TRBJ1-6, with D possibly TRBD1 on 6 matching bases. This CDR3 has 13 amino acids. Germline values: CDR1 SGHAT, CDR2 FQNNGV. CDR3 in DNA: TGTGCCAGCAGCCTGGGACCGGGACACCCGTTATTTTTT. Residues: CASSLGPGHPLFF.

The rearrangement links TRBV7-9 to TRBJ1-1; D is possibly TRBD1 (5 bases). CDR1 is SEHNR and CDR2 is FQNEAQ in the germline V gene (reference sequence). CDR3 size: 14 residues. V shed 5 bases and J shed 5 bases, with 15 bases lying between them. CDR3 amino acids: CASSHVGAGTEAFF. CDR3 DNA sequence: TGTGCCAGCAGCCACGTTGGGGCCGGGACTGAAGCTTTCTTT.